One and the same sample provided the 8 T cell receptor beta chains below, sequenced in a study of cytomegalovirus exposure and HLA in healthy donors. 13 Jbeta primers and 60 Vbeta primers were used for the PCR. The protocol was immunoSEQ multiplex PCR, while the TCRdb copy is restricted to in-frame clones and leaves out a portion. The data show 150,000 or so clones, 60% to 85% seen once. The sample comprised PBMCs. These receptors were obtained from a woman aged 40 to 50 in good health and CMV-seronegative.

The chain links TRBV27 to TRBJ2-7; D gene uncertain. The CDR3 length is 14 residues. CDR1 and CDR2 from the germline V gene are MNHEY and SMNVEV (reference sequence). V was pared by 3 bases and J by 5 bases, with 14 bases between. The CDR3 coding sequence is TGTGCCAGCAGTTTCGCGGCCGCAACGCACGAGCAGTACTTC. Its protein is CASSFAAATHEQYF.

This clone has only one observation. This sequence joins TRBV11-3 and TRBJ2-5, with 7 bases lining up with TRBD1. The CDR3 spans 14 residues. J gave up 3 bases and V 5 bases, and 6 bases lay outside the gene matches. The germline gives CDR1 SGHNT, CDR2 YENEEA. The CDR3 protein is CASSRPTGKETQYF. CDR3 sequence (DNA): TGTGCCAGCAGCCGCCCGACAGGGAAAGAGACCCAGTACTTC.

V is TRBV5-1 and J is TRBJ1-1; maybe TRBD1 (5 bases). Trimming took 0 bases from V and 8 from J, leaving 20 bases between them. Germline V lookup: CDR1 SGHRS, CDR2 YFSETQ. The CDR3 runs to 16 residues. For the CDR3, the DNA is TGCGCCAGCAGCTTGGAGTTAGGACCCCTTGGGGCCGAAGCTTTCTTT. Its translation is CASSLELGPLGAEAFF.

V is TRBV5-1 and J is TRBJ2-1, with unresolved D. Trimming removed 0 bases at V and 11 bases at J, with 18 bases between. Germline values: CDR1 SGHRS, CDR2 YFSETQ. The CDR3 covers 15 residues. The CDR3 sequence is CASSLALEVGNQQFF. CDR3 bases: TGCGCCAGCAGCTTGGCCTTGGAAGTGGGCAACCAGCAGTTCTTC. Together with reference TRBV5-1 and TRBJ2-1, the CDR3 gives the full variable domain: KAGVTQTPRYLIKTRGQQVTLSCSPISGHRSVSWYQQTPGQGLQFLFEYFSETQRNKGNFPGRFSGRQFSNSRSEMNVSTLELGDSALYLCASSLALEVGNQQFFGPGTRLTVL.

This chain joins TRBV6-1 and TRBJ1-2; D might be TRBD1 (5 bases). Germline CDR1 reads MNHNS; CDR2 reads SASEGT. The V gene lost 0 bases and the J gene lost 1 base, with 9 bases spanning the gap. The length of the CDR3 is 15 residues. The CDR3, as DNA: TGTGCCAGCAGTGAAGCGTGGGGGGATAACTATGGCTACACCTTC. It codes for CASSEAWGDNYGYTF.

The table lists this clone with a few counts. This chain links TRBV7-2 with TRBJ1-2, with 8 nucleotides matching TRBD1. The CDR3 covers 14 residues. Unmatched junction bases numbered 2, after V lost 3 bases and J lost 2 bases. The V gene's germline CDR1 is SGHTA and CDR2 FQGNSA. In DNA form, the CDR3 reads TGTGCCAGCAGCTTCGGACAGGGCAACTATGGCTACACCTTC. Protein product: CASSFGQGNYGYTF.

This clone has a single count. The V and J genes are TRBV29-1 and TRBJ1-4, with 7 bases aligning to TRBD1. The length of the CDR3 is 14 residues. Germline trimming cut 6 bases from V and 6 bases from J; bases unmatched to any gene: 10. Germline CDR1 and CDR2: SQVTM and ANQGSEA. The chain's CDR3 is CSVSPGTVDEKLFF. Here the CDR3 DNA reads TGCAGCGTGTCGCCCGGGACAGTTGATGAAAAACTGTTTTTT. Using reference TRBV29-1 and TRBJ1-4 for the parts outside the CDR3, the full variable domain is SAVISQKPSRDICQRGTSLTIQCQVDSQVTMMFWYRQQPGQSLTLIATANQGSEATYESGFVIDKFPISRPNLTFSTLTVSNMSPEDSSIYLCSVSPGTVDEKLFFGSGTQLSVL.

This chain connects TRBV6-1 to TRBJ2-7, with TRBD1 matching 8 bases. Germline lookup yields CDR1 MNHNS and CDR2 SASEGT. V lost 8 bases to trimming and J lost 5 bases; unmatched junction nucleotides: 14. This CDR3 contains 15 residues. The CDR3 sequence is CASSDRRTGINEQYF. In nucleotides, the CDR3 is TGTGCCAGCTCCGACCGACGGACAGGGATTAACGAGCAGTACTTC.